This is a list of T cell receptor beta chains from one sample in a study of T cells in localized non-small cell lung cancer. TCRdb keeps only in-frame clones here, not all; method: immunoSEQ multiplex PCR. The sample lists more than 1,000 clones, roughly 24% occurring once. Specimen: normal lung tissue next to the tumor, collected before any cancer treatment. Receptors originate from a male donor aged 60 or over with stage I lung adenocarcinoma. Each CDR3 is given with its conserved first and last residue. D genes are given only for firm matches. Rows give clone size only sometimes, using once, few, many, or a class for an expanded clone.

TGTGCCAGCAGCGAGGGACAGGGAGGTTCACCCCTCCACTTT	CASSEGQGGSPLHF	TRBV11-3	large	TRBD1	TRBJ1-6
TGTGCCAGCAATCTCGAGGGATTCGGAAACACCATATATTTT	CASNLEGFGNTIYF	TRBV6-8	-	-	TRBJ1-3
TGCGCCAGCAGCGCTAGGGACAGCTACAATGAGCAGTTCTTC	CASSARDSYNEQFF	TRBV23-1	once	TRBD1	TRBJ2-1
TGCAGCGTTGAGGAAAGACAGAGATACTCTGGGGCCAACGTCCTGACTTTC	CSVEERQRYSGANVLTF	TRBV29-1	once	-	TRBJ2-6
TGTGCCATCCGGGACGCCGCCTACGAGCAGTACTTC	CAIRDAAYEQYF	TRBV9	-	-	TRBJ2-7
TGCGCCAGCAGCGGGGACAGCTTAGTACCTGAGCAGTTCTTC	CASSGDSLVPEQFF	TRBV5-1	-	TRBD1	TRBJ2-1
TGCGCCAGCAGCCAAGATCTTCCGGGAGAGACCCAGTACTTC	CASSQDLPGETQYF	TRBV4-1	-	-	TRBJ2-5
TGCGCCAGCAGTCAATCCGACGGCAAGGTAAACTACGAGCAGTACTTC	CASSQSDGKVNYEQYF	TRBV23-1	-	-	TRBJ2-7
TGTGCCAGTAGTATAGATTACACAGATACGCAGTATTTT	CASSIDYTDTQYF	TRBV19	-	-	TRBJ2-3
TGTGCCAGCACCACCGGGACAGTGGAGCAGTACTTC	CASTTGTVEQYF	TRBV28	-	TRBD1	TRBJ2-7
TGTGCCAGCTCACCAGGAGGGGGGGCCCGCACAGATACGCAGTATTTT	CASSPGGGARTDTQYF	TRBV18	-	-	TRBJ2-3
TGTGCCAGCTCCACGGGGGGGGCGAGTGATACGTCCTATGGCTACACCTTC	CASSTGGASDTSYGYTF	TRBV7-5	-	-	TRBJ1-2
TGCACCAGCAGCCAAGGACAGGGGGTCCCCTACGAGCAGTACTTC	CTSSQGQGVPYEQYF	TRBV1	large	-	TRBJ2-7
TGCAGCGTTGAAGTTGCGGGGGGCACAGATACGCAGTATTTT	CSVEVAGGTDTQYF	TRBV29-1	-	TRBD2	TRBJ2-3
TGTGCCAGCAAACAGGCCATAGGGGGCTACGAGCAGTACTTC	CASKQAIGGYEQYF	TRBV6-8	-	-	TRBJ2-7
TGTGCCAGTAGTGAACGGGTTAATGAAAAACTGTTTTTT	CASSERVNEKLFF	TRBV19	few	-	TRBJ1-4